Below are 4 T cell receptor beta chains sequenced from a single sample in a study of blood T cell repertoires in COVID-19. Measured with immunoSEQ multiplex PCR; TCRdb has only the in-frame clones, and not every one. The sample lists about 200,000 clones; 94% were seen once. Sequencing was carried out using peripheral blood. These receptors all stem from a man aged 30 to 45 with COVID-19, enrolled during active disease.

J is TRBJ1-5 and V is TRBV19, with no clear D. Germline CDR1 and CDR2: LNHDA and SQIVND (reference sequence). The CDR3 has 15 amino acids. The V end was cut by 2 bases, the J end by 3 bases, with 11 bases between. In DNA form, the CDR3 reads TGTGCCAGTAGTATACCCACCGGGAACAATCAGCCCCAGCATTTT. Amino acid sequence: CASSIPTGNNQPQHF.

In DNA form, the CDR3 reads TGTGCCAGCAGCCAAGATAACTACGAGCAGTACTTC. Translated: CASSQDNYEQYF. This sequence joins TRBV3-1 (or the pseudogene TRBV3-2) and TRBJ2-7; D gene ambiguous. In germline, CDR1 is LGHDT, CDR2 YNNKEL (reference sequence). The length of the CDR3 is 12 residues. The V gene lost 0 bases and the J gene lost 3 bases, with 3 bases spanning the gap.

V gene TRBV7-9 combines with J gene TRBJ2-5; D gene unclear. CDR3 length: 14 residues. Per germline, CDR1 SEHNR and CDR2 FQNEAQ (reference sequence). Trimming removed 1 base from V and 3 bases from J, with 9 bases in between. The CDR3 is CASSLGGEEETQYF. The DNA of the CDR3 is TGTGCCAGCAGCTTAGGAGGCGAAGAAGAGACCCAGTACTTC.

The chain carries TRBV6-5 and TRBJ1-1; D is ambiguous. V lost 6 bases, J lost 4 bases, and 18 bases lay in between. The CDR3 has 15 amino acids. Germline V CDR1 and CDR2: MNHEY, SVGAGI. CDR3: CASSRGSSSGTEAFF. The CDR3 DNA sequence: TGTGCCAGCAGCCGAGGGTCCTCCTCGGGCACTGAAGCTTTCTTT.